This T cell receptor beta chain was identified in a study of blood T cell repertoires in COVID-19. Study context: Both acute and convalescent COVID-19 samples were obtained from the United States, Italy and Spain.

Original methodology: Reference gene primer amplification gave nucleated cell count estimates. The assay was immunoSEQ multiplex PCR, and TCRdb's table has in-frame clones only and misses some. V, J and clone size reflect that table, while D and trimming were determined from the DNA. This sample has some 130,000 clones, with around 88% found just once. Recovery meant two consecutive negative NP/OP PCR tests, professional clearance, or resolved symptoms. The TCR was taken from a woman aged 50 to 65 who had recovered from COVID-19. Sequencing used PBMCs or T cells enriched from blood (not recorded which).

The CDR3 here is CATATGGPRAEAFF. The CDR3 bases are TGTGCCACCGCTACCGGGGGTCCGAGGGCTGAAGCTTTCTTT. This chain connects TRBV28 to TRBJ1-1, with D tentatively TRBD1 (5 bases). CDR3 length: 14 residues. The germline V and J ends were trimmed by 10 bases and 6 bases, with 21 bases remaining between them. CDR1 MDHEN and CDR2 SYDVKM come from the germline V gene.